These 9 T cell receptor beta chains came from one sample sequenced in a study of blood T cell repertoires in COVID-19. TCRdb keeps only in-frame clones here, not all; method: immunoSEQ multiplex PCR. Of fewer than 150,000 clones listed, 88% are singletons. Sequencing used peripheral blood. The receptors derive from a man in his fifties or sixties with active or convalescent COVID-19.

For the CDR3, the DNA is TGTGCCAGCAGCCAAGAATACGGGAGGGCCCTTGCGGACCAGTACTTC. Protein: CASSQEYGRALADQYF. The chain is built from TRBV14 and TRBJ2-5; 8 bases map to TRBD2. The CDR3 runs 16 residues. CDR1 is SGHDN, CDR2 FVKESK, per germline. V was pared by 0 bases and J by 10 bases, with 13 bases of the junction left unmatched.

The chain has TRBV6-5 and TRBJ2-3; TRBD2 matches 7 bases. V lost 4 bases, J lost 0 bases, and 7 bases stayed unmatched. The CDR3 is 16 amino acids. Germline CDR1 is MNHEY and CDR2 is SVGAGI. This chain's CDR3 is CASSSTLGGSTDTQYF. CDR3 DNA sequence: TGTGCCAGCAGTTCTACCTTGGGAGGGAGCACAGATACGCAGTATTTT.

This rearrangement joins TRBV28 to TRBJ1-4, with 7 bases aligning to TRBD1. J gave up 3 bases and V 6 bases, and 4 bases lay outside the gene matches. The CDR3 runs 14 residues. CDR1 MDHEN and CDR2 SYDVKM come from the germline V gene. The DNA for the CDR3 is TGTGCCAGCAGAACAGGGGCAGCTAATGAAAAACTGTTTTTT. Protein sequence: CASRTGAANEKLFF.

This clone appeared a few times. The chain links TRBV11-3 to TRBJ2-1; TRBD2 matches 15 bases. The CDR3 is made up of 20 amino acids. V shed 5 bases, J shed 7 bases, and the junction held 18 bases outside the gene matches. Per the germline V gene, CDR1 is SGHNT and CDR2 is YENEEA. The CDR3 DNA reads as TGTGCCAGCAGCCCTGGTCTGGGACTAGCGGGAGGTGGGGCTGAGAATGAGCAGTTCTTC. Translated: CASSPGLGLAGGGAENEQFF.

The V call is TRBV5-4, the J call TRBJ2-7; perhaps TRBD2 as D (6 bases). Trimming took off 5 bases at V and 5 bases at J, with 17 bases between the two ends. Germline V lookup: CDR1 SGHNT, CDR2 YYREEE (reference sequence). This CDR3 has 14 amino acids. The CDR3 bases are TGTGCCAGCAGGAGCTCGGGACGGGGGAACGAGCAGTACTTC. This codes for CASRSSGRGNEQYF.

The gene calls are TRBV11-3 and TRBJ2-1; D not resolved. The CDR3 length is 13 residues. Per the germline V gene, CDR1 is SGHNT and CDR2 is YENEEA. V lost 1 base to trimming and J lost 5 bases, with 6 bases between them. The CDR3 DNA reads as TGTGCCAGCAGCTTAGCGGAGAACAATGAGCAGTTCTTC. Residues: CASSLAENNEQFF.

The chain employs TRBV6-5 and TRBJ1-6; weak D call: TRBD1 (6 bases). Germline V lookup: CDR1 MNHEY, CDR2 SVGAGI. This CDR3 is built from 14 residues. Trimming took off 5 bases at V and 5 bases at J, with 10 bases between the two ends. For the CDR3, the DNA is TGTGCCAGCAGTCCGCGGACAGATAATTCACCCCTCCACTTT. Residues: CASSPRTDNSPLHF.

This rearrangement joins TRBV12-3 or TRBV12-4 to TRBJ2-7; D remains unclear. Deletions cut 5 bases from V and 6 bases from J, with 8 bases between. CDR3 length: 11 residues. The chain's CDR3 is CASSPNFEQYF. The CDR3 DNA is TGTGCCAGCAGTCCGAACTTCGAGCAGTACTTC.

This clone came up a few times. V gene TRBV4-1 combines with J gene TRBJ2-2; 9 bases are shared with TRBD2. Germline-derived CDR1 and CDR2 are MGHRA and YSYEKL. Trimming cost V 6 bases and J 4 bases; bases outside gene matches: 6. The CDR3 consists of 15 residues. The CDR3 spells CASSTSGLPTGELFF. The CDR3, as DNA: TGCGCCAGCAGTACTAGCGGGTTACCCACCGGGGAGCTGTTTTTT.